A selection of T cell receptor beta chains follows, all from one sample in a study of blood T cell repertoires in COVID-19. The repertoire was sequenced with immunoSEQ multiplex PCR; TCRdb's copy has only in-frame clones and lacks some. The repertoire holds about 210,000 clones, roughly 90% seen once, with around 8.4% in the top ten. Material for sequencing was PBMCs or T cells enriched from blood (not recorded which). The receptors were sampled from a woman aged 18 to 35 who had recovered from COVID-19. Both conserved end residues are part of each CDR3. The order of the fields is D gene, clone size, J gene, V gene, CDR3 DNA, CDR3 protein. The D gene is left open where the match is weak. Only part of the rows carry a size: once, few, many, or a class if the clone is expanded.

D gene: NA
clone size: NA
J gene: TRBJ1-4
V gene: TRBV6-5
CDR3 DNA: TGTGCCAGCAGTTACCAGGGTGCGGAACTGTTTTTT
CDR3 protein: CASSYQGAELFF

D gene: NA
clone size: NA
J gene: TRBJ1-3
V gene: TRBV9
CDR3 DNA: TGTGCCAGCAGCGGTCAGGGTAACTCTGGAAACACCATATATTTT
CDR3 protein: CASSGQGNSGNTIYF

D gene: NA
clone size: NA
J gene: TRBJ1-6
V gene: TRBV5-4
CDR3 DNA: TGTGCCAGCAGCCCGACAGGCTCGAACCGTTTTTCTTCACCCCTCCACTTT
CDR3 protein: CASSPTGSNRFSSPLHF

D gene: NA
clone size: NA
J gene: TRBJ2-1
V gene: TRBV7-6
CDR3 DNA: TGTGCCAGCAGCCCAGAGCCGACTAACCACAATGAGCAGTTCTTC
CDR3 protein: CASSPEPTNHNEQFF

D gene: NA
clone size: NA
J gene: TRBJ2-3
V gene: TRBV30
CDR3 DNA: TGTGCCTGGAGTTCTTCTCGGTCGCAGTATTTT
CDR3 protein: CAWSSSRSQYF

D gene: NA
clone size: NA
J gene: TRBJ1-1
V gene: TRBV6-5
CDR3 DNA: TGTGCCAGCAGTTACGTCGGTGGCACTGAAGCTTTCTTT
CDR3 protein: CASSYVGGTEAFF

D gene: TRBD1
clone size: few
J gene: TRBJ1-5
V gene: TRBV24-1
CDR3 DNA: TGTGCCACCAGTGAGCCGACAGGGTCGGCCCAGCATTTT
CDR3 protein: CATSEPTGSAQHF

D gene: TRBD1
clone size: NA
J gene: TRBJ2-5
V gene: TRBV5-4
CDR3 DNA: TGTGCCAGCAACGCGGACAGGTTGAAGACCCAGTACTTC
CDR3 protein: CASNADRLKTQYF

D gene: NA
clone size: NA
J gene: TRBJ2-6
V gene: TRBV28
CDR3 DNA: TGTGCCAGCAGCCTGAGGGACATCGGTCCAGGGTCCGGGGCCAACGTCCTGACTTTC
CDR3 protein: CASSLRDIGPGSGANVLTF

D gene: NA
clone size: few
J gene: TRBJ2-1
V gene: TRBV4-1
CDR3 DNA: TGCGCCAGCAGCCAAGTTAGGCTACAGATTTACAATGAGCAGTTCTTC
CDR3 protein: CASSQVRLQIYNEQFF

D gene: TRBD2
clone size: NA
J gene: TRBJ2-3
V gene: TRBV7-2
CDR3 DNA: TGTGCCAGCAGCTGGAAGCGGGGGACTAGCACAGATACGCAGTATTTT
CDR3 protein: CASSWKRGTSTDTQYF

D gene: NA
clone size: NA
J gene: TRBJ2-2
V gene: TRBV3-1/TRBV3-2
CDR3 DNA: TGTGCCAGCAGCCAAGAACGTGCTAGGGGCACCGGGGAGCTGTTTTTT
CDR3 protein: CASSQERARGTGELFF

D gene: TRBD1
clone size: NA
J gene: TRBJ1-2
V gene: TRBV15
CDR3 DNA: TGTGCCACCAGCAGAGACAGGGGGCTCGGCTACACCTTC
CDR3 protein: CATSRDRGLGYTF

D gene: NA
clone size: NA
J gene: TRBJ1-5
V gene: TRBV7-9
CDR3 DNA: TGTGCCAGCAGCTTAGGGGACTATAGCAATCAGCCCCAGCATTTT
CDR3 protein: CASSLGDYSNQPQHF

D gene: NA
clone size: NA
J gene: TRBJ2-7
V gene: TRBV6-5
CDR3 DNA: TGTGCCAGCAGTTACGCGGGCCCTAGCTCCTACGAGCAGTACTTC
CDR3 protein: CASSYAGPSSYEQYF

D gene: TRBD1
clone size: NA
J gene: TRBJ1-2
V gene: TRBV6-1
CDR3 DNA: TGTGCCAGCAGTGAAACAACAGGGGATGGCTACACCTTC
CDR3 protein: CASSETTGDGYTF

D gene: TRBD2
clone size: NA
J gene: TRBJ2-3
V gene: TRBV6-4
CDR3 DNA: TGTGCCAGCAGTACGACTAGCGGGGGAAGCACAGATACGCAGTATTTT
CDR3 protein: CASSTTSGGSTDTQYF

D gene: TRBD1
clone size: NA
J gene: TRBJ2-5
V gene: TRBV6-5
CDR3 DNA: TGTGCCAGCAGTTACCAGACAGGGATGGCAGAGACCCAGTACTTC
CDR3 protein: CASSYQTGMAETQYF

D gene: TRBD1
clone size: NA
J gene: TRBJ1-4
V gene: TRBV30
CDR3 DNA: TGTGCCTGGAGTCCCCACAGGGGAGGCGAAAAACTGTTTTTT
CDR3 protein: CAWSPHRGGEKLFF

D gene: TRBD2
clone size: NA
J gene: TRBJ2-5
V gene: TRBV4-2
CDR3 DNA: TGTGCCAGCAGCCAAGAGAGGGCTAGCGGGCGGGAGACCCAGTACTTC
CDR3 protein: CASSQERASGRETQYF

D gene: TRBD1
clone size: NA
J gene: TRBJ1-2
V gene: TRBV2
CDR3 DNA: TGTGCCAGCAGTGGGGAACGACAGGGGTTGGGCTACACCTTC
CDR3 protein: CASSGERQGLGYTF

D gene: NA
clone size: NA
J gene: TRBJ2-1
V gene: TRBV21-1
CDR3 DNA: TGTGCCAGCAGCAAAGATCAGAAGAATGAGCAGTTCTTC
CDR3 protein: CASSKDQKNEQFF

D gene: TRBD2
clone size: NA
J gene: TRBJ2-3
V gene: TRBV5-5
CDR3 DNA: TGTGCCAGCAGCTTCAACCAAGCGGGGGGCCAAGATACGCAGTATTTT
CDR3 protein: CASSFNQAGGQDTQYF

D gene: NA
clone size: NA
J gene: TRBJ1-1
V gene: TRBV5-1
CDR3 DNA: TGCGCCAGCAGCTTCAGGGTGGGGGGAGTCGAAGCTTTCTTT
CDR3 protein: CASSFRVGGVEAFF

D gene: TRBD1
clone size: NA
J gene: TRBJ2-7
V gene: TRBV24-1
CDR3 DNA: TGTGCCACCAGTGATTCCAGGGGGTACGAGCAGTACTTC
CDR3 protein: CATSDSRGYEQYF

D gene: NA
clone size: NA
J gene: TRBJ1-2
V gene: TRBV7-2
CDR3 DNA: TGTGCCAGCATCAAGGACAGAAACTATGGCTACACCTTC
CDR3 protein: CASIKDRNYGYTF

D gene: TRBD2
clone size: NA
J gene: TRBJ2-1
V gene: TRBV19
CDR3 DNA: TGTGCCAGTAGTGTGAGCGGGGACAATGAGCAGTTCTTC
CDR3 protein: CASSVSGDNEQFF

D gene: TRBD2
clone size: few
J gene: TRBJ2-2
V gene: TRBV2
CDR3 DNA: TGTGCCAGCAGAGGGACTAGCGGGGGGGCCGGGGAGCTGTTTTTT
CDR3 protein: CASRGTSGGAGELFF